A selection of T cell receptor beta chains follows, all from one sample in a study of T-cell memory formation after mild COVID-19. From the 5' RACE reads, TCRdb called clonotypes with MiXCR, one entry per CDR3 protein. The sample lists 45,000 to 55,000 distinct CDR3 sequences; about 7.3% were seen once. Sequenced material: PBMCs or a T cell subset sorted from them (not recorded which). All receptors derive from a man between 18 and 29 years old who had mild COVID-19 (a few samples of this study predate the infection). Cell type and time point are not known. The CDR3 runs from the conserved cysteine through the conserved F or W. Each record gives: J gene, clone size, D gene, CDR3 length, V gene, CDR3 DNA, CDR3 protein. The D gene is left open where the match is weak. Clone size is shown for a subset of rows, as once, few, many or a class of expanded clone.

>TRBJ1-3|NA|NA|14|TRBV12-3/TRBV12-4
TGTGCCAGCAGTTTGCACTCGGCCGGAAACACCATATATTTT
CASSLHSAGNTIYF
>TRBJ1-1|NA|TRBD1|15|TRBV4-1
TGCGCCAGCAGCCCAACGGGGACAGGGACCACTGAAGCTTTCTTT
CASSPTGTGTTEAFF
>TRBJ2-2|few|TRBD1|14|TRBV24-1
TGTGCCACCAGTGCTCCAGGACAGGTGCCCCGGCTGTTTTTT
CATSAPGQVPRLFF
>TRBJ2-1|few|TRBD2|17|TRBV24-1
TGTGCCACCAGTGATTTCGGGGGGGCTTCGGGCTACAATGAGCAGTTCTTC
CATSDFGGASGYNEQFF
>TRBJ2-3|many|NA|14|TRBV7-8
TGTGCCAGCAGCCTTCGTGCCGGGTCAGATACGCAGTATTTT
CASSLRAGSDTQYF
>TRBJ1-2|NA|NA|14|TRBV7-9
TGTGCCAGCAGCTTAGATTGGGATTCCTATGGCTACACCTTC
CASSLDWDSYGYTF
>TRBJ2-4|NA|NA|13|TRBV6-2/TRBV6-3
TGTGCCAGCAGCCTGTCCGTAGGATACATTCAGTACTTC
CASSLSVGYIQYF
>TRBJ2-3|few|NA|14|TRBV7-8
TGTGCCAGCAGCTCACAGACAGGCACAGATACGCAGTATTTT
CASSSQTGTDTQYF
>TRBJ1-3|NA|NA|14|TRBV6-5
TGTGCCAGCAGTTACGAGAGCTCTGGAAACACCATATATTTT
CASSYESSGNTIYF
>TRBJ2-7|many|NA|12|TRBV12-3/TRBV12-4
TGTGCCAGCCGCCGCATCGGATACGAGCAGTACTTC
CASRRIGYEQYF
>TRBJ2-3|NA|NA|14|TRBV7-2
TGTGCCAGCAGCTTAGTGGTGGGGACAGATACGCAGTATTTT
CASSLVVGTDTQYF
>TRBJ1-6|many|NA|14|TRBV4-3
TGCGCCAGCAGCCAAGAGGACTATAATTCACCCCTCCACTTT
CASSQEDYNSPLHF
>TRBJ1-6|NA|NA|13|TRBV11-3
TGTGCCAGCAGTGGACAGTCGGATTCACCCCTCCACTTT
CASSGQSDSPLHF
>TRBJ1-2|few|NA|13|TRBV28
TGTGCCAGCCTACCGGGGGCGAACTATGGCTACACCTTC
CASLPGANYGYTF
>TRBJ2-5|many|NA|12|TRBV29-1
TGCAGCGTTGGTTGGGGGCAAGAGACCCAGTACTTC
CSVGWGQETQYF
>TRBJ2-7|many|NA|14|TRBV7-2
TGTGCCAGCAGCGCGGGACACCCGACCTCCGAGCAGTACTTC
CASSAGHPTSEQYF
>TRBJ1-1|many|NA|16|TRBV4-3
TGCGCCAGCAGCCAAGTAGCAGGGGCCTCTGGCACTGAAGCTTTCTTT
CASSQVAGASGTEAFF